The rows below give T cell receptor beta chains drawn from one sample of a study of siplizumab effects on memory and regulatory T cells. Libraries were prepared by immunoSEQ multiplex PCR; TCRdb keeps only in-frame clonotypes and omits some of them. The sample carries some 99,000 clones, around 90% recorded once. The sample comprised Tregs sorted from blood. Every receptor here comes from a human donor in good health. Each CDR3 is given with its conserved first and last residue. Each record gives: D gene, J gene, V gene, clone size, CDR3 protein, CDR3 DNA. A D gene is named only where the DNA matches it firmly. Not every row has a clone size; where given, it reads once, few, many or a size class.

.,TRBJ1-1,TRBV5-1,once,CASSLDGRGRSNTEAFF,TGCGCCAGCAGCTTGGACGGCAGGGGAAGGTCGAACACTGAAGCTTTCTTT
.,TRBJ1-2,TRBV7-9,.,CASSSRVYYGYTF,TGTGCCAGCAGCTCACGGGTTTACTATGGCTACACCTTC
TRBD1,TRBJ1-3,TRBV14,.,CASRNRTGGVNTIYF,TGTGCCAGCAGAAACAGAACAGGGGGAGTCAACACCATATATTTT
TRBD1,TRBJ1-1,TRBV18,.,CASSRDRGLNTEAFF,TGTGCCAGCTCAAGGGACAGGGGGTTGAACACTGAAGCTTTCTTT
.,TRBJ2-1,TRBV11-2,.,CASSPPGGREQFF,TGTGCCAGCAGCCCACCCGGGGGGCGCGAGCAGTTCTTC
.,TRBJ1-1,TRBV10-3,.,CAISVRDDTEAFF,TGTGCCATCAGTGTGAGGGACGACACTGAAGCTTTCTTT
TRBD2,TRBJ2-1,TRBV7-2,.,CASSLVAGGWYEQFF,TGTGCCAGCAGCTTAGTAGCGGGGGGGTGGTATGAGCAGTTCTTC
.,TRBJ1-1,TRBV5-1,.,CASSGVTRGDTEAFF,TGCGCCAGCAGCGGTGTCACCCGGGGAGACACTGAAGCTTTCTTT
.,TRBJ1-1,TRBV18,.,CASSLQGRRTEAFF,TGTGCCAGCTCACTCCAGGGGAGGAGGACTGAAGCTTTCTTT
.,TRBJ2-3,TRBV5-1,once,CASSSRGGADTQYF,TGCGCCAGCAGCTCGAGGGGGGGCGCAGATACGCAGTATTTT
.,TRBJ1-1,TRBV2,.,CASRGLRVGEAFF,TGTGCCAGCAGGGGACTCAGGGTCGGTGAAGCTTTCTTT
TRBD2,TRBJ2-2,TRBV7-7,once,CASSVAGDTGELFF,TGTGCTAGCAGCGTAGCGGGAGACACCGGGGAGCTGTTTTTT
TRBD2,TRBJ2-1,TRBV4-2,.,CASSQDQGTSADNEQFF,TGTGCCAGCAGCCAAGATCAAGGGACTAGCGCCGACAATGAGCAGTTCTTC
.,TRBJ2-2,TRBV7-9,.,CASSQLDTGELFF,TGTGCCAGCAGCCAACTAGACACCGGGGAGCTGTTTTTT
.,TRBJ2-7,TRBV29-1,.,CSVLKGWGTYEQYF,TGCAGCGTTCTTAAAGGGTGGGGGACCTACGAGCAGTACTTC
.,TRBJ1-1,TRBV2,.,CASSPAGLAFF,TGTGCCAGCAGCCCGGCAGGCTTAGCTTTCTTT
TRBD2,TRBJ2-5,TRBV6-4,.,CASSKTSGRQETQYF,TGTGCCAGCAGTAAAACTAGCGGGAGGCAAGAGACCCAGTACTTC
TRBD1,TRBJ2-1,TRBV18,.,CASLPYQGANEQFF,TGTGCCAGCCTTCCCTACCAGGGGGCAAATGAGCAGTTCTTC
TRBD1,TRBJ2-7,TRBV11-3,.,CASSSGQGVDEQYF,TGTGCCAGCAGCTCCGGACAGGGGGTCGACGAGCAGTACTTC
TRBD2,TRBJ2-7,TRBV4-1,.,CASSPGREDSYEQYF,TGCGCCAGCAGCCCTGGGCGGGAGGACTCCTACGAGCAGTACTTC
TRBD1,TRBJ2-1,TRBV11-3,many,CASSWTGGYNEQFF,TGTGCCAGCAGCTGGACAGGGGGCTACAATGAGCAGTTCTTC
.,TRBJ2-5,TRBV11-2,.,CASSLNRVFGTQYF,TGTGCCAGCAGTCTAAACAGGGTTTTCGGGACCCAGTACTTC
TRBD1,TRBJ2-2,TRBV2,once,CASSEWGQGNTGELFF,TGTGCCAGCAGTGAATGGGGACAGGGTAACACCGGGGAGCTGTTTTTT
.,TRBJ1-4,TRBV2,.,CASTQTSTGGGEKLFF,TGTGCCAGCACGCAAACATCGACAGGCGGGGGTGAAAAACTGTTTTTT
.,TRBJ2-7,TRBV2,.,CASARDFSYEQYF,TGTGCCAGTGCCAGGGACTTCTCCTACGAGCAGTACTTC
TRBD2,TRBJ2-1,TRBV5-4,.,CASSLESSGSDEQFF,TGTGCCAGCAGCTTGGAGTCTAGCGGGAGTGATGAGCAGTTCTTC
.,TRBJ2-7,TRBV2,once,CASRSEKYEQYF,TGTGCCAGCAGGAGTGAGAAGTACGAGCAGTACTTC
TRBD2,TRBJ2-3,TRBV9,.,CASSVLSGRAGDTQYF,TGTGCCAGCAGCGTCCTTAGCGGGAGGGCCGGGGATACGCAGTATTTT
.,TRBJ1-1,TRBV5-1,.,CASSKRTPGAEAFF,TGCGCCAGCAGCAAAAGGACACCCGGGGCTGAAGCTTTCTTT
.,TRBJ2-1,TRBV19,.,CASSITRGDYNEQFF,TGTGCCAGTAGTATAACACGCGGGGACTACAATGAGCAGTTCTTC
.,TRBJ1-5,TRBV28,.,CASSLLGGQPQHF,TGTGCCAGCAGTTTGCTGGGGGGTCAGCCCCAGCATTTT
.,TRBJ2-1,TRBV7-2,.,CASTPLRTLSYNEQFF,TGTGCCAGCACCCCTTTACGGACCCTCTCCTACAATGAGCAGTTCTTC
.,TRBJ2-1,TRBV4-1,.,CASSQVGEQFF,TGCGCCAGCAGCCAAGTCGGTGAGCAGTTCTTC
.,TRBJ2-1,TRBV4-1,.,CASSQVLRNEQFF,TGCGCCAGCAGCCAAGTTCTGAGGAATGAGCAGTTCTTC
.,TRBJ2-1,TRBV2,.,CASNGFSYEQFF,TGTGCCAGCAACGGCTTTTCGTATGAGCAGTTCTTC
.,TRBJ1-2,TRBV5-6,.,CASSLGQDGGYWGYTF,TGTGCCAGCAGCTTGGGACAGGACGGGGGTTATTGGGGCTACACCTTC
.,TRBJ1-5,TRBV18,.,CASSPTIYQPQHF,TGTGCCAGCTCACCAACGATCTATCAGCCCCAGCATTTT
.,TRBJ1-2,TRBV6-1,.,CAAQLATSYGYTF,TGTGCCGCCCAACTGGCCACTTCCTATGGCTACACCTTC
TRBD1,TRBJ2-1,TRBV7-6,.,CASSLAWDRGNEQFF,TGTGCCAGCAGCTTAGCTTGGGACAGGGGCAATGAGCAGTTCTTC
.,TRBJ2-3,TRBV18,.,CASSLQTGSSTDTQYF,TGTGCCAGCTCACTTCAGACAGGCTCTAGCACAGATACGCAGTATTTT
.,TRBJ2-7,TRBV6-1,.,CASSEVVGSYEQYF,TGTGCCAGCAGTGAAGTGGTTGGTTCCTACGAGCAGTACTTC
.,TRBJ1-4,TRBV2,.,CASSISPGSTNEKLFF,TGTGCCAGCAGTATCTCCCCAGGGTCCACTAATGAAAAACTGTTTTTT
.,TRBJ2-3,TRBV6-5,.,CASSYRGADTQYF,TGTGCCAGCAGTTACAGGGGTGCAGATACGCAGTATTTT
.,TRBJ2-7,TRBV6-5,.,CASSYGQAKTSYEQYF,TGTGCCAGCAGTTACGGGCAGGCCAAGACCTCCTACGAGCAGTACTTC
.,TRBJ1-4,TRBV4-2,.,CASSQDWGEKLFF,TGTGCCAGCAGCCAAGATTGGGGGGAAAAACTGTTTTTT
.,TRBJ2-5,TRBV6-5,.,CASARDLKETQYF,TGTGCCAGCGCACGGGACCTCAAAGAGACCCAGTACTTC
.,TRBJ2-5,TRBV19,.,CASSISGAGKTQYF,TGTGCCAGTAGTATTTCCGGGGCAGGAAAGACCCAGTACTTC
TRBD2,TRBJ2-5,TRBV6-5,.,CASSYSGGVVETQYF,TGTGCCAGCAGTTACTCGGGGGGGGTGGTGGAGACCCAGTACTTC
.,TRBJ2-1,TRBV19,.,CASRARGSSYNEQFF,TGTGCCAGTAGGGCGAGGGGATCTTCCTACAATGAGCAGTTCTTC
.,TRBJ2-7,TRBV7-2,once,CASSLSRGYEQYF,TGTGCCAGCAGCTTAAGTCGAGGTTACGAGCAGTACTTC